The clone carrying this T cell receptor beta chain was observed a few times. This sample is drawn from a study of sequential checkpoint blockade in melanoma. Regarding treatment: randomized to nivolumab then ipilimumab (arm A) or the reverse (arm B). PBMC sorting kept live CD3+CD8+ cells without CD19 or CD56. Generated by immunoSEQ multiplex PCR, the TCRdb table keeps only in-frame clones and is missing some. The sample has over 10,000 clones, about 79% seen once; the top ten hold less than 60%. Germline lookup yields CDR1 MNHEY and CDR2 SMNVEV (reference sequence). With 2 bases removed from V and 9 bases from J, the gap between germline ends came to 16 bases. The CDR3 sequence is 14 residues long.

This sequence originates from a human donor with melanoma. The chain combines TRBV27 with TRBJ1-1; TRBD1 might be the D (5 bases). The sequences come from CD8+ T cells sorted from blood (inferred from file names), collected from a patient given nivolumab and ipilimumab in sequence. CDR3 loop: CASSLARKGSQAFF. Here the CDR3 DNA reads TGTGCCAGCAGTTTAGCCAGGAAGGGGTCTCAAGCTTTCTTT.